This TCR beta chain was observed in a study of PD-L1 blockade in urothelial cancer. Study information: The analyses of blood took place 3 weeks (second dose) and 6 weeks after treatment start. Typically, measured as a median, blood samples had about 140,000 T cells.

V lost 6 bases and J lost 3; bases outside the gene matches: 8. The length of the CDR3 is 15 residues. Germline V gene data show CDR1 as MNHNS and CDR2 as SASEGT. Assay: immunoSEQ multiplex PCR; the TCRdb copy retains only in-frame clones and omits some. The repertoire has about 82,000 clones, around 80% of them found once; the top ten carry over 7.5%. The TCR originated in a man between 65 and 85 years old with urothelial cancer. Sequencing used PBMCs, obtained around atezolizumab (anti-PD-L1) treatment. V and J are TRBV6-1 and TRBJ2-3, with 8 nucleotides matching TRBD1. Here the CDR3 reads CASRPRDRLTDTQYF. The CDR3 DNA sequence: TGTGCCAGCAGACCTCGGGACAGGCTAACAGATACGCAGTATTTT.